This TCR beta chain was captured by sequencing in a study of cytomegalovirus exposure and HLA in healthy donors. On this clone: Its target is not known.

Study-level findings and limits: Only CMV serostatus was available as immune exposure information. The presence/absence work took it that sequencing depth was about the same across donors. Some public TCRs appeared in many individuals, while most sequences were rare. Among CMV-associated TCR beta chains, most appeared HLA-restricted in a later analysis.

The PCR made use of 60 Vbeta and 13 Jbeta primers. Assay: immunoSEQ multiplex PCR; the TCRdb copy retains only in-frame clones and omits some. This sample has approximately 130,000 clones; over 80% occur once, and the top ten carry about 1%. Germline-derived CDR1 and CDR2 are SGHTA and FQGNSA. This CDR3 comprises 14 residues. Sequenced sample: PBMCs. The origin of this receptor is a boy younger than 18 in good health and CMV-seronegative. V gene TRBV7-2 combines with J gene TRBJ2-5; D is ambiguous. The J call may not be correct, given that the DNA end is closer to TRBJ2-7. For the CDR3, the DNA is TGTGCCAGCAGCTTAGGACCGGCGGCCTACGAGCAGTACTTC. It is translated as CASSLGPAAYEQYF.